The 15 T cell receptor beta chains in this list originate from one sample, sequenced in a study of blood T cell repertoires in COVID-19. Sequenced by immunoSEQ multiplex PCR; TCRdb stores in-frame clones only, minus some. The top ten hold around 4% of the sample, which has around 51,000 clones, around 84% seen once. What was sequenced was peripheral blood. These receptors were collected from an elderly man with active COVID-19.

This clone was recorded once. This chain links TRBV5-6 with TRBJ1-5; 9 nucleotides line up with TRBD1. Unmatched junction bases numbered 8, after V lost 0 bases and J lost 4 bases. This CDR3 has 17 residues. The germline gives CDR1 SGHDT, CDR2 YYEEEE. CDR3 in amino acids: CASSLGDRALFNQPQHF. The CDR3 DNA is TGTGCCAGCAGCTTGGGGGACAGGGCTCTCTTTAATCAGCCCCAGCATTTT.

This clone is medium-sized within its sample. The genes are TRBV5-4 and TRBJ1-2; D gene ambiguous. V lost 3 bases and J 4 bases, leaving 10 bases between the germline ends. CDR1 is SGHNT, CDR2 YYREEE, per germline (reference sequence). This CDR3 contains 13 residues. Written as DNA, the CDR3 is TGTGCCAGCAGCTCTCCGGGGATCTATGGCTACACCTTC. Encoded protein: CASSSPGIYGYTF.

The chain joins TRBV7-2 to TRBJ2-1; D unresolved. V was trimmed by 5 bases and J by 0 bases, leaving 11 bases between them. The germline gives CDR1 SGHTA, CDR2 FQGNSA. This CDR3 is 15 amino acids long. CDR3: CASSPPSPSYNEQFF. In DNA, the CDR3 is TGTGCCAGCAGCCCTCCGAGTCCCTCCTACAATGAGCAGTTCTTC.

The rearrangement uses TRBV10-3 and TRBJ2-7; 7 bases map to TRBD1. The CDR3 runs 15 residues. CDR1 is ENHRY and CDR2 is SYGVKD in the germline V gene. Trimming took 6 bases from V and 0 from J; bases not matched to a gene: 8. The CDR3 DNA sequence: TGTGCCATCAGAAATGGACAGGTCACCTCCTACGAGCAGTACTTC. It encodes CAIRNGQVTSYEQYF.

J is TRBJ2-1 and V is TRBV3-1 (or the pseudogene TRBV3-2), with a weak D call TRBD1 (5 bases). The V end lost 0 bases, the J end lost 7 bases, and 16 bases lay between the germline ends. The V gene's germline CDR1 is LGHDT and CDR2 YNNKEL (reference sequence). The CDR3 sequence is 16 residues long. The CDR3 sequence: CASSQEVAGRTNEQFF. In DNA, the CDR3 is TGTGCCAGCAGCCAAGAAGTCGCAGGGCGTACTAATGAGCAGTTCTTC.

The CDR3 DNA is TGTGCCACCAGTGACCCGGGACTAGCGGGTATCACAGATACGCAGTATTTT. Protein sequence: CATSDPGLAGITDTQYF. The genes are TRBV24-1 and TRBJ2-3, with 12 bases that match TRBD2. In germline, CDR1 is KGHDR, CDR2 SFDVKD. The CDR3 covers 17 residues. J gave up 2 bases and V 4 bases, and 6 bases lay outside the gene matches.

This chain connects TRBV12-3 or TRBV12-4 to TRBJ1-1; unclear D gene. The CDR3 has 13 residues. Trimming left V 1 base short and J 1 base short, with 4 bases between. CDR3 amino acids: CASSLGQNTEAFF. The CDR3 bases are TGTGCCAGCAGTTTAGGGCAGAACACTGAAGCTTTCTTT.

CDR3 nucleotides: TGTGCCAGCAGCCAAGATATCCTGCGGGTGGGAACAGATACGCAGTATTTT. As protein: CASSQDILRVGTDTQYF. The gene calls are TRBV4-2 and TRBJ2-3; tentative D call: TRBD2 (5 bases). The germline V and J ends were trimmed by 0 bases and 3 bases, with 16 bases remaining between them. This CDR3 has 17 residues. Germline CDR1 is LGHNA and CDR2 is YNFKEQ.

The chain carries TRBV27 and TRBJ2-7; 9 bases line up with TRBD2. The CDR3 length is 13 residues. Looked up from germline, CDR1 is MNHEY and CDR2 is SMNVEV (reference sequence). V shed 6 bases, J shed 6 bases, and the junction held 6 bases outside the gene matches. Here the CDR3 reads CASRMGLAGEQYF. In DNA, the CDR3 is TGTGCCAGCAGGATGGGACTAGCTGGCGAGCAGTACTTC.

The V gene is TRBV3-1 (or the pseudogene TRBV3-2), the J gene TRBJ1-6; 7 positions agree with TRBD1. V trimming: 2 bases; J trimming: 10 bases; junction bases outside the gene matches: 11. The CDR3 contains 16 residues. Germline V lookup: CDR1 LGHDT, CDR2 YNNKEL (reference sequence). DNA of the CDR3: TGTGCCAGCAGCCAACCATCGACAGGGTATCAGTCACCCCTCCACTTT. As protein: CASSQPSTGYQSPLHF.

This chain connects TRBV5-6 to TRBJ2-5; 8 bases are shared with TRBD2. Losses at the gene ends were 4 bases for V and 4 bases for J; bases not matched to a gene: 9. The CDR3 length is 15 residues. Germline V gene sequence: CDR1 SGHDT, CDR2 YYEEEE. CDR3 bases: TGTGCCAGCAGCCTTGGCCGACTAGCGACAGAGACCCAGTACTTC. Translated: CASSLGRLATETQYF.

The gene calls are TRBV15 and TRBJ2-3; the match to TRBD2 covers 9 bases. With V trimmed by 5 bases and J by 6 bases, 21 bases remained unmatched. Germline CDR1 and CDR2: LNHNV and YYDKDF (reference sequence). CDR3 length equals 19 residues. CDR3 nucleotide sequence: TGTGCCACCAGCGCAGAGTTTTTGTCTAATAGCGGGAGTAGTGATACGCAGTATTTT. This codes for CATSAEFLSNSGSSDTQYF.

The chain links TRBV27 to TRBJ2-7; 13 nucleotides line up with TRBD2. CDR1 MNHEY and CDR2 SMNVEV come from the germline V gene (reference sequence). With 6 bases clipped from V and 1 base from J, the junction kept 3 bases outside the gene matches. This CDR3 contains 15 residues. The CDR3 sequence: CASRQGLAGSYEQYF. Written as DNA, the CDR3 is TGTGCCAGCAGACAGGGACTAGCGGGATCCTACGAGCAGTACTTC.

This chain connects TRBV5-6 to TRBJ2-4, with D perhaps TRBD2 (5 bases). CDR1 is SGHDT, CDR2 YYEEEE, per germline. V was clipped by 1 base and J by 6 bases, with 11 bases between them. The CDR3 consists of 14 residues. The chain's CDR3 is CASSLRGTANIQYF. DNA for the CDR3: TGTGCCAGCAGCTTGCGGGGTACAGCAAACATTCAGTACTTC.

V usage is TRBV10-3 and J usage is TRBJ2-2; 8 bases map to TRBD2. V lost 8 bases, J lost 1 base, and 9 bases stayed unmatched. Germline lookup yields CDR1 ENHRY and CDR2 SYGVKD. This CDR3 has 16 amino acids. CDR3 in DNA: TGTGCCATCGGCGGGGGTAGCGGGAAGAACACCGGGGAGCTGTTTTTT. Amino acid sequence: CAIGGGSGKNTGELFF.